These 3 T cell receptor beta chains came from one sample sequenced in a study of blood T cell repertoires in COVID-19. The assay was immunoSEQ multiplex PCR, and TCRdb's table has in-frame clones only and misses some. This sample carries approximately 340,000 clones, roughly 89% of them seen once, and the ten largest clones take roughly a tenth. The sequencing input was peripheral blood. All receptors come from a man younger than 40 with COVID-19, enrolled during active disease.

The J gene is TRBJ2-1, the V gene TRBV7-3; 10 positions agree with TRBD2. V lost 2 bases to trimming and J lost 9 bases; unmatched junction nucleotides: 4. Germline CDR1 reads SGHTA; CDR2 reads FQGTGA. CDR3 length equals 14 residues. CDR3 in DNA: TGTGCCAGCAGCTTAGGAATAGCGGGAGGTGAGCAGTTCTTC. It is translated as CASSLGIAGGEQFF.

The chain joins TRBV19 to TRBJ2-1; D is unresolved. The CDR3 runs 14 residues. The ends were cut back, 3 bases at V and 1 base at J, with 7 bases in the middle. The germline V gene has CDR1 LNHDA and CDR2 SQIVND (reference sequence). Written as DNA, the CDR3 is TGTGCCAGTAGTATGGTGGAGTCCTACAATGAGCAGTTCTTC. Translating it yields CASSMVESYNEQFF.

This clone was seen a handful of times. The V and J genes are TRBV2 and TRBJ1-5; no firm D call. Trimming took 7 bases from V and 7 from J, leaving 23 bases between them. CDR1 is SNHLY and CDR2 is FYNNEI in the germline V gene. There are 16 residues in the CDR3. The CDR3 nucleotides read TGTGCCAGCATCGCAGGTCGGCCCCGCGATGGGCAGCCCCAGCATTTT. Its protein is CASIAGRPRDGQPQHF.